This T cell receptor beta chain was documented in a study of blood T cell repertoires in COVID-19. Whole-study context: The origin of the acute and convalescent COVID-19 samples was the United States, Italy and Spain. The analysed material was cDNA or gDNA that came from T cells, B-cell-depleted T cells, or PBMCs.

Authors' data handling: It was from reference gene primer amplification that nucleated cell counts were estimated. Measured with immunoSEQ multiplex PCR; TCRdb has only the in-frame clones, and not every one. For V, J and clone size, that table is used; D and trimming come from the DNA. The data contain over 95,000 clones, roughly 76% of them seen just once; the ten biggest clones take up under 11%. This clonotype was sampled from a human donor in a cohort sampled during active COVID-19. The sequencing input was peripheral blood.

CDR3 nucleotides: TGTGCCACCAGCAGAGATATTAACCCCCAGGGGCCCTCCTACGAGCAGTACTTC. Its translation: CATSRDINPQGPSYEQYF. The J gene is TRBJ2-7, the V gene TRBV15, with D perhaps TRBD1 (6 bases). The V gene lost 0 bases and the J gene lost 0 bases, with 18 bases spanning the gap. Per the germline V gene, CDR1 is LNHNV and CDR2 is YYDKDF (reference sequence). The CDR3 covers 18 residues.